These T cell receptor beta chains were read from a single sample in a study of blood T cell repertoires in COVID-19. Only in-frame clones appear in the TCRdb table, and some are missing; sequencing was by immunoSEQ multiplex PCR. This sample carries 90,000 to 130,000 clones, approximately 86% of them seen once, and the ten largest clones take 3.5% to 5.5%. Sequenced sample: peripheral blood. These receptors originate from a man in his forties or fifties with acute or convalescent COVID-19. The CDR3 runs from the conserved cysteine through the conserved F or W. D genes are given only for firm matches. Size is stated for part of the rows, as once, few or many counts, or as a class when the clone is expanded.

.	TRBV7-2	TRBJ1-2	.	CASSFSGQGRDGYTF	TGTGCCAGCAGCTTCTCGGGGCAGGGGCGGGATGGCTACACCTTC
.	TRBV10-3	TRBJ2-5	.	CAISVSSIQETQYF	TGTGCCATCAGTGTATCTAGCATCCAAGAGACCCAGTACTTC
.	TRBV5-5	TRBJ1-2	.	CASSLSRFDGYTF	TGTGCCAGCAGCTTGTCCAGGTTTGATGGCTACACCTTC
.	TRBV4-3	TRBJ1-2	.	CASSPLLSGDGGYTF	TGCGCCAGCAGCCCCCTCTTGAGCGGGGACGGCGGCTACACCTTC
.	TRBV7-2	TRBJ1-1	.	CASSYRGGHTEAFF	TGTGCCAGCAGCTATCGGGGGGGGCACACTGAAGCTTTCTTT
.	TRBV15	TRBJ1-5	.	CATSRVGGSYQPQHF	TGTGCCACCAGCAGAGTTGGGGGCAGCTATCAGCCCCAGCATTTT
.	TRBV11-2	TRBJ1-5	.	CASSLSEWSNQPQHF	TGTGCCAGCAGCTTAAGCGAATGGAGCAATCAGCCCCAGCATTTT
.	TRBV14	TRBJ1-2	.	CASSQTGRGYTF	TGTGCCAGCAGCCAAACAGGGAGAGGCTACACCTTC
.	TRBV11-2	TRBJ2-7	once	CASSLSTGPYEQYF	TGTGCCAGCAGCCTCTCGACAGGACCTTACGAGCAGTACTTC
.	TRBV2	TRBJ1-2	.	CALRGSNYGYTF	TGTGCCCTTAGGGGTTCCAACTATGGCTACACCTTC
.	TRBV7-9	TRBJ2-3	once	CASSLDGRQGEADTQYF	TGTGCCAGCAGCTTAGACGGTAGGCAGGGTGAGGCAGATACGCAGTATTTT
TRBD1	TRBV5-5	TRBJ2-5	.	CASSDTVSRGLGETQYF	TGTGCCAGCAGTGATACTGTGTCCAGGGGGCTTGGGGAGACCCAGTACTTC
.	TRBV7-9	TRBJ2-5	.	CASSLEGPGDLETQYF	TGTGCCAGCAGCCTAGAGGGCCCAGGGGATCTAGAGACCCAGTACTTC
.	TRBV19	TRBJ1-5	.	CASSRGVLQSNQPQHF	TGTGCCAGTAGCCGAGGAGTTCTGCAGAGCAATCAGCCCCAGCATTTT
.	TRBV6-5	TRBJ1-1	.	CASYAGEGGTEAFF	TGTGCCAGCTACGCAGGGGAAGGGGGCACTGAAGCTTTCTTT
.	TRBV7-2	TRBJ1-2	.	CASSLVVQGNYGYTF	TGTGCCAGCAGCTTAGTCGTCCAGGGTAACTATGGCTACACCTTC
.	TRBV5-1	TRBJ1-1	.	CASSLEGQNTEAFF	TGCGCCAGCAGCTTGGAGGGACAGAACACTGAAGCTTTCTTT
TRBD1	TRBV6-8	TRBJ1-2	.	CASSYGTSGGAEFGYTF	TGTGCCAGCAGTTACGGGACCTCAGGGGGCGCCGAATTTGGCTACACCTTC
TRBD2	TRBV5-6	TRBJ2-2	.	CASSRPGTSGGRTGELFF	TGTGCCAGCAGCCGGCCTGGGACTAGCGGGGGGCGGACCGGGGAGCTGTTTTTT
.	TRBV7-9	TRBJ1-4	many	CAGSGRLNEKLFF	TGTGCCGGGTCCGGCAGGCTTAATGAAAAACTGTTTTTT
.	TRBV27	TRBJ1-5	.	CASSFQGQPQHF	TGTGCCAGCAGTTTCCAGGGCCAGCCCCAGCATTTT
.	TRBV5-6	TRBJ2-1	.	CASSLGRDRSYNEQFF	TGTGCCAGCAGCCTGGGAAGAGACAGGAGCTACAATGAGCAGTTCTTC
.	TRBV9	TRBJ2-7	.	CASSVGPSYEQYF	TGTGCCAGCAGCGTGGGGCCTTCCTACGAGCAGTACTTC
TRBD1	TRBV3-1/TRBV3-2	TRBJ1-2	.	CASSLDRVFGYTF	TGTGCCAGCAGCCTAGACAGGGTCTTTGGCTACACCTTC
TRBD2	TRBV5-6	TRBJ2-2	.	CASSFAGGLAGELFF	TGTGCCAGCAGCTTTGCGGGGGGTTTGGCCGGGGAGCTGTTTTTT
TRBD2	TRBV3-1/TRBV3-2	TRBJ2-1	.	CASSPQGVAGGGGQFF	TGTGCCAGCAGCCCCCAGGGCGTAGCGGGGGGCGGTGGGCAGTTCTTC
TRBD1	TRBV19	TRBJ1-5	.	CASIPGQLANQPQHF	TGTGCCAGCATCCCGGGACAGCTCGCCAATCAGCCCCAGCATTTT
TRBD2	TRBV11-3	TRBJ2-3	.	CASSLGTSVADTQYF	TGTGCCAGCAGCTTAGGGACTAGCGTTGCAGATACGCAGTATTTT
TRBD2	TRBV5-4	TRBJ2-5	.	CASSTGTSGGGFGETQYF	TGTGCCAGCAGCACGGGGACTAGCGGAGGAGGGTTTGGAGAGACCCAGTACTTC
.	TRBV4-2	TRBJ2-2	.	CASSQSGRAGGGELFF	TGTGCCAGCAGCCAATCCGGACGGGCGGGTGGCGGGGAGCTGTTTTTT
TRBD1	TRBV5-6	TRBJ1-2	.	CASSLGSGSGGYGYTF	TGTGCCAGCAGCTTAGGGTCCGGGTCAGGGGGCTATGGCTACACCTTC
.	TRBV7-2	TRBJ2-2	once	CASTTSGGANGELFF	TGTGCCAGCACCACATCTGGGGGGGCAAACGGGGAGCTGTTTTTT
.	TRBV30	TRBJ2-1	.	CAWSVRRFYNEQFF	TGTGCCTGGAGTGTACGGAGATTCTACAATGAGCAGTTCTTC
TRBD1	TRBV19	TRBJ2-7	.	CASSPDRARHEQYF	TGTGCCAGTAGTCCCGACAGGGCTCGGCACGAGCAGTACTTC
.	TRBV30	TRBJ1-6	.	CAWHDGVNSPLHF	TGTGCCTGGCACGACGGGGTGAATTCACCCCTCCACTTT
.	TRBV2	TRBJ1-5	.	CASGREDSNQPQHF	TGTGCCAGCGGCCGTGAGGATAGCAATCAGCCCCAGCATTTT
TRBD1	TRBV30	TRBJ2-3	.	CAWTGTGSVTDTQYF	TGTGCCTGGACTGGGACAGGCTCCGTCACAGATACGCAGTATTTT
TRBD2	TRBV5-6	TRBJ2-1	.	CASSLSSGGTLTYNEQFF	TGTGCCAGCAGCTTGTCAAGCGGGGGGACCTTGACCTACAATGAGCAGTTCTTC
TRBD2	TRBV5-1	TRBJ2-7	.	CASSAGTSGEYEQYF	TGCGCCAGCAGCGCGGGGACTAGCGGGGAGTACGAGCAGTACTTC
TRBD1	TRBV5-8	TRBJ1-4	.	CASSLTGTATNEKLFF	TGTGCCAGCAGCTTGACCGGGACAGCAACTAATGAAAAACTGTTTTTT
TRBD2	TRBV7-8	TRBJ2-3	once	CASSSLGLAGDTQYF	TGTGCCAGCAGCTCCTTAGGACTAGCGGGAGATACGCAGTATTTT
TRBD1	TRBV11-2	TRBJ2-7	.	CASSVSGQGWEQYF	TGTGCCAGCAGTGTTAGCGGACAGGGCTGGGAGCAGTACTTC